This TCR beta chain was captured by sequencing in a study of naive and memory T cell subsets. This clonotype was recorded a few times. Trimming took 7 bases from V and 0 from J, leaving 16 bases between them. This CDR3 is built from 17 residues. From germline, CDR1 is SGHTA and CDR2 FQGNSA. Two oligonucleotides, mixed equimolar, formed the beta constant-region primer covering TRBC1 and TRBC2. Ligated cDNA was amplified by four rounds of PCR with nested alpha and beta constant-region primers and SP2. TCRdb analysed the UMI-ligation and nested PCR reads with MiXCR anew, one entry per CDR3 protein. The sample holds some 100,000 distinct CDR3 sequences, 7% to 8% seen once.

The TCR was taken from a human donor in good health. The sequenced sample consisted of central memory CD4+ T cells from blood. V usage is TRBV7-2 and J usage is TRBJ2-6, with D maybe TRBD2 (6 bases). CDR3 protein: CASTQRVADSGANVLTF. The CDR3 DNA reads as TGTGCCAGCACTCAAAGGGTAGCGGACTCTGGGGCCAACGTCCTGACTTTC.